This entry is about one T cell receptor (beta chain). The data were taken from a study of CXCR3-negative and CXCR3-positive naive CD8 T cells. Germline CDR1 is SNHLY and CDR2 is FYNNEI. CDR3 length: 14 amino acids. The authors made the TRB cDNA libraries by 5' RACE using UMI labels. TCRdb re-called the 5' RACE reads; one entry per CDR3 protein, DNA not given. This repertoire includes 100,000 to 150,000 distinct CDR3 sequences. The specimen sequenced was naive CXCR3- CD8+ T cells from blood. Subset defined: CD45RO-CCR7+CD27+CD95- naive CD8+ T cells lacking CXCR3 (TNR3-). The rearrangement links TRBV2 to TRBJ2-1; checking the TCRdb D call of TRBD1 is not possible without DNA. This sequence was found in a human donor in good health. Some clones in this sample may be carry-over from other donors' samples. The CDR3 sequence is CASWDRGSYNEQFF.